The sequence of this TCR beta chain was determined in a study of blood T cell repertoires in COVID-19. On the study more broadly: Samples representing acute and convalescent COVID-19 were sourced from the United States, Italy and Spain. The analysed material was cDNA or gDNA that came from T cells, B-cell-depleted T cells, or PBMCs.

The trim removed 1 base at V and 0 bases at J, leaving 18 bases unmatched. The CDR3 has 22 amino acids. Germline V gene data show CDR1 as SGDLS and CDR2 as YYNGEE. Authors' data handling: Nucleated cell counts were estimated from reference gene primer amplification. Clones were sequenced by immunoSEQ multiplex PCR, and TCRdb holds only the in-frame ones, with some missing. V and J calls and clone size follow that table, whereas D and trimming were derived from the DNA. Of roughly 70,000 clones in the sample, roughly 80% were seen once. V is TRBV9 and J is TRBJ2-3; 12 bases line up with TRBD2. Sequenced sample: peripheral blood. The receptor comes from a woman older than 75 with active or convalescent COVID-19. The CDR3 bases are TGTGCCAGCAGCGTATCGTTCTCCCCTAGCGGGAGGGCCCCTACTAGCACAGATACGCAGTATTTT. Protein product: CASSVSFSPSGRAPTSTDTQYF.